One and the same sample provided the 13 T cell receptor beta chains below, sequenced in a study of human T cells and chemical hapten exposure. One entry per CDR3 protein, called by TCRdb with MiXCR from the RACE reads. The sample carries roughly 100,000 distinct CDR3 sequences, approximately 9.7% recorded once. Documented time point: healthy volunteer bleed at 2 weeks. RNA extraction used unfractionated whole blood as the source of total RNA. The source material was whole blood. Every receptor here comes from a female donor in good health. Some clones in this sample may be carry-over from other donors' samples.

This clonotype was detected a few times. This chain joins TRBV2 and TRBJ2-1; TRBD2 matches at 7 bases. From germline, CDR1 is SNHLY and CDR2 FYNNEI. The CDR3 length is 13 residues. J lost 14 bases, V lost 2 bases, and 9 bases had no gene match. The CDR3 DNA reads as TGTGCCAGCAGTGAATCGTGGGGGGGGTTCGAGTTCTTC. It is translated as CASSESWGGFEFF.

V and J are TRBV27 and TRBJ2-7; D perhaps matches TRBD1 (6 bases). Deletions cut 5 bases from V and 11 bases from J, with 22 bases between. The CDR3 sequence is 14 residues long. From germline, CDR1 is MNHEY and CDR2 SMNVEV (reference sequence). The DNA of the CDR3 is TGTGCCAGCAGTCCTACAGGGCCCCGTGTTGTAGAGTACTTC. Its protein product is CASSPTGPRVVEYF.

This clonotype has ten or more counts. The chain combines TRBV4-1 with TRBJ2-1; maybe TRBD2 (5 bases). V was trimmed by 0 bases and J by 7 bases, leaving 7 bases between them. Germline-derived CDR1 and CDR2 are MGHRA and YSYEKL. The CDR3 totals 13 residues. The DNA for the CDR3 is TGCGCCAGCAGCCAAGAACTAGGGAATGAGCAGTTCTTC. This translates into CASSQELGNEQFF.

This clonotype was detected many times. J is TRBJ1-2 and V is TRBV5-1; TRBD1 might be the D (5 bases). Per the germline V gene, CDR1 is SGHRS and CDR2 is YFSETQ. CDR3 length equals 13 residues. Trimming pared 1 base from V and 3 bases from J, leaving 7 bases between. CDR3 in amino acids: CASSLSRDYGYTF. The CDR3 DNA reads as TGCGCCAGCAGCTTGTCCAGGGACTATGGCTACACCTTC.

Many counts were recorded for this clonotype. The CDR3: CASSPLVGGWDQPQHF. The CDR3, as DNA: TGCGCCAGCAGCCCCCTCGTAGGGGGCTGGGATCAGCCCCAGCATTTT. The chain recombines TRBV4-1 with TRBJ1-5, with 7 bases aligning to TRBD1. The junction had 11 bases not matched to a gene; V was cut back by 4 bases and J by 5 bases. Germline CDR1 MGHRA, CDR2 YSYEKL. The CDR3 runs 16 residues.

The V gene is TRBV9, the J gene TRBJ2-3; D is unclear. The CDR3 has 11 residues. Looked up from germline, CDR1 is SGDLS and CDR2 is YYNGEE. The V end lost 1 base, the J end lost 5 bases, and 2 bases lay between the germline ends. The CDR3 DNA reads TGTGCCAGCAGCGTAAGAGATACGCAGTATTTT. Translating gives CASSVRDTQYF.

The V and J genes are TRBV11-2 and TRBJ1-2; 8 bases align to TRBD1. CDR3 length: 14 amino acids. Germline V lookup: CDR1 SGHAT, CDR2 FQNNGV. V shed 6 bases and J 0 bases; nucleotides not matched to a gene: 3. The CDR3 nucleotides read TGTGCCAGCAGGTTGACAGGGGCTAACTATGGCTACACCTTC. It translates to CASRLTGANYGYTF.

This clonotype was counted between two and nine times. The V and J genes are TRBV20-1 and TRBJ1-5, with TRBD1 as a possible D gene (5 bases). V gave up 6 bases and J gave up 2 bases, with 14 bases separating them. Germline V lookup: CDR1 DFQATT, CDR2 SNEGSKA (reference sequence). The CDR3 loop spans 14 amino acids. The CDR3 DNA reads TGCAGTGCCCCGGATAGGACACGCAATCAGCCCCAGCATTTT. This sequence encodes CSAPDRTRNQPQHF.

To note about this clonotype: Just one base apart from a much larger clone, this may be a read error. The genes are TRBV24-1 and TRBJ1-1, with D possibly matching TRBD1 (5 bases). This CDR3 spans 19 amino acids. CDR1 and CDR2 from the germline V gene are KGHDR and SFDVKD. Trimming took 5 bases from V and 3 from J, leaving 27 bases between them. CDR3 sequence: CATSGGSGRDFATDTEAFF. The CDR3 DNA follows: TGTGCCACCAGTGGGGGTAGCGGGCGAGACTTCGCGACAGACACTGAAGCTTTCTTT.

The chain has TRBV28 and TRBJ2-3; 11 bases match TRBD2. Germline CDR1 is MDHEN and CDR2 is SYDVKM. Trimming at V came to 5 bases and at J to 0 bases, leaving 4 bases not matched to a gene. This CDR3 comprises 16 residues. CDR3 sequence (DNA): TGTGCCAGCAGTCCTAGCGGGGGGACTAGCACAGATACGCAGTATTTT. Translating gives CASSPSGGTSTDTQYF. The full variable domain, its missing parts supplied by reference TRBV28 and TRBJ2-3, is DVKVTQSSRYLVKRTGEKVFLECVQDMDHENMFWYRQDPGLGLRLIYFSYDVKMKEKGDIPEGYSVSREKKERFSLILESASTNQTSMYLCASSPSGGTSTDTQYFGPGTRLTVL.

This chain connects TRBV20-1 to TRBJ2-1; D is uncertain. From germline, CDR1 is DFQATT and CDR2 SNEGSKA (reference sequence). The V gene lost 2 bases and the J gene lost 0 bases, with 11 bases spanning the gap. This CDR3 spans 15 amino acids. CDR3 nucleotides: TGCAGTGCTAGACTAGGGCAGGACTCCTACAATGAGCAGTTCTTC. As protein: CSARLGQDSYNEQFF.

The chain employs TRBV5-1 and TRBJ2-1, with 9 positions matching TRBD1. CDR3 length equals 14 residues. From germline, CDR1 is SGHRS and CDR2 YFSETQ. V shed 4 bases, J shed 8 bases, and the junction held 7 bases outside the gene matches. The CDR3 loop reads CASSRGQGRDEQFF. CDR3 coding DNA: TGCGCCAGCAGCCGGGGACAGGGTCGCGATGAGCAGTTCTTC.

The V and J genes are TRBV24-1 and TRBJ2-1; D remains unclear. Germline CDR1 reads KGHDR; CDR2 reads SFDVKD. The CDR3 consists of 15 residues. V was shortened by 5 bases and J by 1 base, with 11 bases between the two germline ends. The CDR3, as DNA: TGTGCCACCAGTGTAACCAGGTCTTCCTACAATGAGCAGTTCTTC. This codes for CATSVTRSSYNEQFF.